The clone carrying this T cell receptor (beta chain) appeared once. The CDR3 has 12 amino acids. CDR1 is MNHNY, CDR2 SVGAGI, per germline (reference sequence). V lost 6 bases to trimming and J lost 8 bases, with 13 bases between them. In the original processing: From reference gene primer amplification, estimates of nucleated cell counts were derived. The table came from immunoSEQ multiplex PCR; TCRdb's copy has only in-frame clones and leaves some out. From that table come the V and J calls and clone size; the DNA was used to work out D and trimming. The data show fewer than 200,000 clones, with roughly 84% seen just once and roughly a tenth held by the top ten. This sample is part of a study of blood T cell repertoires in COVID-19.

This chain uses TRBV6-6 with TRBJ1-2; possibly TRBD1 for D (6 bases). Material: peripheral blood. This sequence originates from a woman of 80 years or more with active or convalescent COVID-19. The CDR3 DNA reads as TGTGCCAGCAGCCCTACAGGGAGCGGCTACACCTTC. Encoded protein: CASSPTGSGYTF.